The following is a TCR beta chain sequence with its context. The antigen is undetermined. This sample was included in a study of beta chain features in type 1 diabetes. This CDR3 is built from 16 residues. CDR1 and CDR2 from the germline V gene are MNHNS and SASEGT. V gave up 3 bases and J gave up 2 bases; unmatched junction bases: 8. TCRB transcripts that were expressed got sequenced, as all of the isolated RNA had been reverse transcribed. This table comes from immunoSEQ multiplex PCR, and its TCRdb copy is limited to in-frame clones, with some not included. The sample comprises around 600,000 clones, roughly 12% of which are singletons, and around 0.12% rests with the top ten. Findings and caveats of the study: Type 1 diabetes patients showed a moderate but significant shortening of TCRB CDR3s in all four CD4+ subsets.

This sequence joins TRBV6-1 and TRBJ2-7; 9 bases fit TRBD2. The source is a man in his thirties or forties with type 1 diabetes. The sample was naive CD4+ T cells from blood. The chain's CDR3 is CASSDDGLARTYEQYF. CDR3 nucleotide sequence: TGTGCCAGCAGTGACGACGGACTAGCGCGAACCTACGAGCAGTACTTC.